The clone carrying this T cell receptor (beta chain) was detected many times. One entry per CDR3 protein results from TCRdb running MiXCR on the RT-PCR reads. This sample carries 550,000 to 750,000 distinct CDR3 sequences, 14% of them seen once, and the ten largest clones take 3.6%. This CDR3 region has 14 residues. The J segment lost 0 bases and the V segment lost 10 bases, leaving 8 bases of the junction unmatched. Germline V gene data show CDR1 as SGHTA and CDR2 as FQGNSA. V and J are TRBV7-2 and TRBJ2-7; 8 bases line up with TRBD1. Sequenced input: memory CD4+ T cells from blood. This clonotype originated in a female donor in good health, serving as a healthy control. This CDR3 is CATSGGSGSYEQYF. Here the CDR3 DNA reads TGTGCCACATCAGGGGGCAGTGGCTCCTACGAGCAGTACTTC.